The clone carrying this TCR beta chain was counted between two and nine times. Assay used: immunoSEQ multiplex PCR; TCRdb lists only in-frame clones, some missing. The data hold about 240,000 clones, with 86% observed a single time. This sample is part of a study of blood T cell repertoires in COVID-19. V was shortened by 1 base and J by 4 bases, with 20 bases between the two germline ends. CDR3 length: 17 residues. Germline CDR1 reads LNHNV; CDR2 reads YYDKDF (reference sequence). J is TRBJ2-7 and V is TRBV15; tentative D call: TRBD2 (7 bases). The sequence was collected from a man older than 75 with acute or convalescent COVID-19. The sequenced sample was peripheral blood. CDR3 nucleotides: TGTGCCACCAGCAGAGGCGGGGGCAGGGTTTCCAGGTACGAGCAGTACTTC. It encodes CATSRGGGRVSRYEQYF.